Each of the 30 T cell receptor beta chains below was sequenced from the same sample in a study of PD-1 blockade in mismatch repair-deficient tumors. The repertoire was sequenced with immunoSEQ multiplex PCR; TCRdb's copy has only in-frame clones and lacks some. The profile shows approximately 15,000 clones, approximately 84% of them singletons. These receptors have no identified antigens. Time point described: roughly 9-day in vitro stimulation with candidate neoantigen peptide 5. The sequencing used cells cultured in vitro, collected from a patient treated with pembrolizumab. The receptors derive from an adult with mismatch repair-deficient cancer.

The chain couples TRBV28 to TRBJ1-6; 7 bases line up with TRBD1. The CDR3 is 15 residues long. Losses at the gene ends were 4 bases for V and 9 bases for J; bases not matched to a gene: 9. Germline lookup yields CDR1 MDHEN and CDR2 SYDVKM. CDR3 protein: CASSSQQGLGSPLHF. The CDR3 DNA reads as TGTGCCAGCAGTTCGCAACAGGGGTTAGGTTCACCCCTCCACTTT.

The chain couples TRBV15 to TRBJ1-2; tentatively, D is TRBD1 (5 bases). Germline values: CDR1 LNHNV, CDR2 YYDKDF (reference sequence). The V end lost 3 bases, the J end lost 0 bases, and 11 bases lay between the germline ends. The CDR3 consists of 15 residues. The CDR3 loop is CATSRTTDANYGYTF. CDR3 nucleotides: TGTGCCACCAGCAGGACGACAGACGCTAACTATGGCTACACCTTC.

The chain is built from TRBV5-1 and TRBJ1-4, with D unresolved. CDR1 is SGHRS, CDR2 YFSETQ, per germline. The CDR3 covers 15 residues. V shed 3 bases and J shed 0 bases, with 9 bases lying between them. CDR3 residues: CASSSTRPTNEKLFF. For the CDR3, the DNA is TGCGCCAGCAGCTCCACGAGACCAACTAATGAAAAACTGTTTTTT. The full variable domain, completed using reference TRBV5-1 and TRBJ1-4, is KAGVTQTPRYLIKTRGQQVTLSCSPISGHRSVSWYQQTPGQGLQFLFEYFSETQRNKGNFPGRFSGRQFSNSRSEMNVSTLELGDSALYLCASSSTRPTNEKLFFGSGTQLSVL.

The rearrangement links TRBV6-1 to TRBJ2-3, with D unresolved. The CDR3 covers 15 residues. Germline V gene data show CDR1 as MNHNS and CDR2 as SASEGT. V lost 1 base and J 0 bases, leaving 8 bases between the germline ends. CDR3 protein: CASSEVVGSTDTQYF. CDR3 nucleotide sequence: TGTGCCAGCAGTGAAGTCGTGGGAAGCACAGATACGCAGTATTTT.

The chain uses TRBV27 and TRBJ1-2, with a tentative D call TRBD1 (5 bases). The CDR3 runs to 13 residues. Looked up from germline, CDR1 is MNHEY and CDR2 is SMNVEV (reference sequence). Trimming stripped 3 bases from V and 8 bases from J, with 13 bases between. CDR3 coding DNA: TGTGCCAGCAGTTTCTCCAGGGTGGTCGGCTACACCTTC. Translating gives CASSFSRVVGYTF.

The V call is TRBV9, the J call TRBJ1-1, with TRBD1 as a possible D gene (6 bases). Trimming pared 0 bases from V and 4 bases from J, leaving 7 bases between. This CDR3 is built from 13 residues. Germline lookup yields CDR1 SGDLS and CDR2 YYNGEE. The CDR3 protein is CASSVDRATEAFF. As DNA, the CDR3 is TGTGCCAGCAGCGTAGACAGGGCCACTGAAGCTTTCTTT.

The J gene is TRBJ2-3, the V gene TRBV18; 7 bases agree with TRBD2. CDR3 length equals 16 residues. Trimming at V came to 3 bases and at J to 0 bases, leaving 6 bases not matched to a gene. Germline CDR1 is KGHSH and CDR2 is LQKENI. The CDR3 sequence: CASSPSGGGSTDTQYF. CDR3 nucleotides: TGTGCCAGCTCACCTAGCGGCGGGGGTAGCACAGATACGCAGTATTTT. The entire variable domain, with the rest obtained from reference TRBV18 and TRBJ2-3, is as follows: NAGVMQNPRHLVRRRGQEARLRCSPMKGHSHVYWYRQLPEEGLKFMVYLQKENIIDESGMPKERFSAEFPKEGPSILRIQQVVRGDSAAYFCASSPSGGGSTDTQYFGPGTRLTVL.

This clone was found a few times. The chain couples TRBV28 to TRBJ2-5; D is perhaps TRBD2 (6 bases). This CDR3 is built from 16 residues. CDR1 is MDHEN and CDR2 is SYDVKM in the germline V gene. The V gene lost 6 bases and the J gene lost 5 bases, with 22 bases spanning the gap. This CDR3 is CASSSRGTLSVETQYF. Here the CDR3 DNA reads TGTGCCAGCAGCTCACGTGGGACTTTGTCTGTGGAGACCCAGTACTTC.

The CDR3 nucleotides are TGTGCCAGCAGCCCTTCGGGGGCTGGGAATCAGCCCCAGCATTTT. Protein product: CASSPSGAGNQPQHF. The chain is built from TRBV7-9 and TRBJ1-5; a possible D gene is TRBD1 (6 bases). This CDR3 spans 15 amino acids. Germline V gene sequence: CDR1 SEHNR, CDR2 FQNEAQ (reference sequence). The V end lost 5 bases, the J end lost 4 bases, and 15 bases lay between the germline ends.

This chain uses TRBV27 with TRBJ2-1, with a possible D match to TRBD2 (7 bases). CDR3 length: 16 residues. The ends were cut back, 5 bases at V and 7 bases at J, with 21 bases in the middle. Germline V gives CDR1 MNHEY, CDR2 SMNVEV (reference sequence). For the CDR3, the DNA is TGTGCCAGCAGTCTAGGGGGGGGCGCGGGTTGGAATGAGCAGTTCTTC. This sequence encodes CASSLGGGAGWNEQFF.

The chain is built from TRBV20-1 and TRBJ1-1; unclear D gene. Germline V lookup: CDR1 DFQATT, CDR2 SNEGSKA (reference sequence). The CDR3 consists of 11 residues. The ends were cut back, 4 bases at V and 5 bases at J, with 8 bases in the middle. As DNA, the CDR3 is TGCAGTGCTACCACTTGGACTGAAGCTTTCTTT. It translates to CSATTWTEAFF.

The V gene is TRBV6-5, the J gene TRBJ2-3; 8 bases are a match to TRBD2. This CDR3 has 15 residues. The germline CDR1 and CDR2 sequences are MNHEY and SVGAGI. The trim removed 4 bases at V and 5 bases at J, leaving 8 bases unmatched. This CDR3 is CASSSREGLVDTQYF. CDR3 coding DNA: TGTGCCAGCAGTTCACGGGAGGGCCTAGTAGATACGCAGTATTTT.

The chain couples TRBV28 to TRBJ1-3, with 9 bases matching TRBD1. In germline, CDR1 is MDHEN, CDR2 SYDVKM. This CDR3 spans 15 amino acids. The ends lost 8 bases at V and 4 bases at J; junction bases unmatched: 9. CDR3 coding DNA: TGTGCCAGCCAAAACAGGGGGCTATCGGGAAACACCATATATTTT. It is translated as CASQNRGLSGNTIYF.

This clone was seen a single time. The V and J genes are TRBV6-1 and TRBJ1-1; D not resolved. Trimming removed 0 bases from V and 4 bases from J, with 9 bases in between. The CDR3 is 14 residues long. Germline V gives CDR1 MNHNS, CDR2 SASEGT. DNA of the CDR3: TGTGCCAGCAGTGAAGCCGATCGGTCCACTGAAGCTTTCTTT. It codes for CASSEADRSTEAFF.

This sequence joins TRBV18 and TRBJ1-2; D is perhaps TRBD1 (5 bases). The CDR3 consists of 15 residues. Germline lookup yields CDR1 KGHSH and CDR2 LQKENI. Trimming stripped 3 bases from V and 5 bases from J, with 16 bases between. For the CDR3, the DNA is TGTGCCAGCTCACCGTTCGACAGCGAATCATATGGCTACACCTTC. It translates to CASSPFDSESYGYTF.

The gene calls are TRBV5-1 and TRBJ2-3; D not resolved. Germline CDR1 reads SGHRS; CDR2 reads YFSETQ. The CDR3 covers 13 residues. Trimming took 1 base from V and 4 from J, leaving 7 bases between them. The CDR3 sequence is CASSLNRADTQYF. The CDR3, as DNA: TGCGCCAGCAGCTTGAACCGCGCAGATACGCAGTATTTT.

This clone was counted only a few times. The chain combines TRBV2 with TRBJ1-3, with TRBD1 matching over 9 bases. From germline, CDR1 is SNHLY and CDR2 FYNNEI. V gave up 4 bases and J gave up 0 bases; unmatched junction bases: 13. The CDR3 extends over 19 amino acids. The CDR3 DNA follows: TGTGCCAGCAGTGCGACCGGGACAGGGTTTCCAAGCTCTGGAAACACCATATATTTT. Translation gives CASSATGTGFPSSGNTIYF.

The rearrangement joins TRBV2 to TRBJ1-6, with D perhaps TRBD1 (5 bases). The germline V gene has CDR1 SNHLY and CDR2 FYNNEI. The ends were cut back, 8 bases at V and 10 bases at J, with 15 bases in the middle. The CDR3 contains 13 residues. The DNA for the CDR3 is TGTGCCAGCCTCGGGGGGGAGGCATCACCCCTCCACTTT. Translation: CASLGGEASPLHF.

The chain joins TRBV9 to TRBJ2-6; D unresolved. CDR1 is SGDLS, CDR2 YYNGEE, per germline. CDR3 length: 14 residues. The V gene lost 0 bases and the J gene lost 4 bases, with 5 bases spanning the gap. CDR3 DNA: TGTGCCAGCAGCGTAGGTGGAGGGGCCAACGTCCTGACTTTC. Protein: CASSVGGGANVLTF.

This clone was counted between two and nine times. J is TRBJ1-2 and V is TRBV7-9; no definite D call. CDR1 SEHNR and CDR2 FQNEAQ come from the germline V gene (reference sequence). V was cut by 2 bases and J by 8 bases, with 18 bases left in between. The CDR3 consists of 15 residues. CDR3 DNA: TGTGCCAGCAGCTTATTCCGGCGCAGAAACCTCGGCTACACCTTC. Translation: CASSLFRRRNLGYTF. Complete variable domain (other parts from reference TRBV7-9 and TRBJ1-2): DTGVSQNPRHKITKRGQNVTFRCDPISEHNRLYWYRQTLGQGPEFLTYFQNEAQLEKSRLLSDRFSAERPKGSFSTLEIQRTEQGDSAMYLCASSLFRRRNLGYTFGSGTRLTVV.

This clone occurred once. The CDR3 DNA reads as TGCGCCAGCAATCGGGCCGGGGGCAATGAGCAGTTCTTC. This gives the protein CASNRAGGNEQFF. V usage is TRBV10-1 and J usage is TRBJ2-1; D is perhaps TRBD2 (6 bases). Trimming left V 7 bases short and J 6 bases short, with 13 bases between. The CDR3 has 13 amino acids. The germline gives CDR1 WNHNN, CDR2 SYGVQD (reference sequence).

V and J are TRBV5-1 and TRBJ1-1; 7 positions match TRBD1. This CDR3 comprises 14 residues. The germline gives CDR1 SGHRS, CDR2 YFSETQ. V gave up 6 bases and J gave up 2 bases; unmatched junction bases: 7. The chain's CDR3 is CASKTQGVNTEAFF. For the CDR3, the DNA is TGCGCCAGCAAGACCCAGGGGGTAAACACTGAAGCTTTCTTT.

The V and J genes are TRBV5-1 and TRBJ2-3, with D unclear. V gave up 7 bases and J gave up 6 bases, with 15 bases separating them. This CDR3 comprises 13 residues. The germline CDR1 and CDR2 sequences are SGHRS and YFSETQ. In DNA form, the CDR3 reads TGCGCCAGCGCCCCCCTGGGGTCGGATACGCAGTATTTT. Translation: CASAPLGSDTQYF.

V gene TRBV27 combines with J gene TRBJ2-5; TRBD2 agrees at 7 bases. The CDR3 spans 16 residues. From germline, CDR1 is MNHEY and CDR2 SMNVEV (reference sequence). The junction had 13 bases not matched to a gene; V was cut back by 6 bases and J by 3 bases. CDR3 loop: CASSKRGEGLEETQYF. Here the CDR3 DNA reads TGTGCCAGCAGCAAACGGGGGGAGGGCCTGGAAGAGACCCAGTACTTC.

In DNA form, the CDR3 reads TGTGCCAGTAGAGCGGACAGGGATAGCGGCGAGCAGTACTTC. It translates to CASRADRDSGEQYF. V usage is TRBV19 and J usage is TRBJ2-7; the match to TRBD1 covers 8 bases. CDR1 is LNHDA, CDR2 SQIVND, per germline (reference sequence). J was trimmed by 6 bases and V by 6 bases; bases with no gene match: 10. CDR3 size: 14 residues.

The rearrangement joins TRBV7-3 to TRBJ2-1; TRBD1 might be the D (5 bases). In germline, CDR1 is SGHTA, CDR2 FQGTGA. The CDR3 totals 14 residues. Trimming took off 6 bases at V and 5 bases at J, with 14 bases between the two ends. For the CDR3, the DNA is TGTGCCAGCAGTCCGACGCAGGGTAACAATGAGCAGTTCTTC. Protein: CASSPTQGNNEQFF.

The chain combines TRBV29-1 with TRBJ2-7; TRBD2 aligns across 8 bases. CDR3 length: 12 residues. V shed 7 bases, J shed 2 bases, and the junction held 4 bases outside the gene matches. Germline CDR1 reads SQVTM; CDR2 reads ANQGSEA. The CDR3, as DNA: TGCAGCGCCGGGGGGGGCGCCTACGAGCAGTACTTC. The encoded protein is CSAGGGAYEQYF.

The rearrangement uses TRBV27 and TRBJ2-7, with 8 bases lining up with TRBD1. The V gene end was trimmed by 5 bases and the J gene end by 1 base; junction bases not matched to a gene: 10. The CDR3 runs 16 residues. Germline CDR1 reads MNHEY; CDR2 reads SMNVEV (reference sequence). The CDR3 DNA reads TGTGCCAGCAGTCTCCGCGGACAGGGAGGTTCCTACGAGCAGTACTTC. This translates into CASSLRGQGGSYEQYF.

This clone has a single count. This chain links TRBV18 with TRBJ1-2, with D maybe TRBD1 (5 bases). The germline V gene encodes CDR1 KGHSH and CDR2 LQKENI. The CDR3 contains 13 residues. Trimming took 6 bases from V and 3 from J, leaving 11 bases between them. For the CDR3, the DNA is TGTGCCAGCTCCCGAGACAGTGACTATGGCTACACCTTC. Translated: CASSRDSDYGYTF.

CDR3 coding DNA: TGTGCCAGCCGAACGGGGGCTGAAGCTTTCTTT. This encodes CASRTGAEAFF. This sequence joins TRBV27 and TRBJ1-1; TRBD1 is a possible D gene (5 bases). Germline CDR1 MNHEY, CDR2 SMNVEV (reference sequence). Trimming pared 8 bases from V and 6 bases from J, leaving 10 bases between. The CDR3 covers 11 residues.